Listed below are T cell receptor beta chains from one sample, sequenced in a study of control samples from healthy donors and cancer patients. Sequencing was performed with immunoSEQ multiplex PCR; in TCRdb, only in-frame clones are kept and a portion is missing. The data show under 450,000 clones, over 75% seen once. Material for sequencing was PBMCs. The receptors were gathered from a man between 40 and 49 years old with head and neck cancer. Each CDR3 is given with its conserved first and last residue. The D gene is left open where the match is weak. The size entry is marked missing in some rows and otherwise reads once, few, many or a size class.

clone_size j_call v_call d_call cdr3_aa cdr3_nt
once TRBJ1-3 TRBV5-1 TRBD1 CASSLGQGGNTIYF TGCGCCAGCAGCCTCGGACAGGGAGGAAACACCATATATTTT
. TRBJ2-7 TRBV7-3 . CASSREAGGRDEQYF TGTGCCAGCAGCCGCGAAGCCGGGGGTCGGGACGAGCAGTACTTC
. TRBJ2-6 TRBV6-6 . CATSPVGAGANVLTF TGTGCCACCTCACCGGTAGGGGCTGGGGCCAACGTCCTGACTTTC
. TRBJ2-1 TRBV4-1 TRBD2 CASSQVGTSGIDEQFF TGCGCCAGCAGCCAAGTGGGGACTAGCGGGATCGATGAGCAGTTCTTC
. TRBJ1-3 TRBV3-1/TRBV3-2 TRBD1 CASSQEGQLGNTIYF TGTGCCAGCAGCCAAGAGGGACAGCTTGGAAACACCATATATTTT
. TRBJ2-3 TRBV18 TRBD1 CASSPTGTGIGTDTQYF TGTGCCAGCTCACCCACCGGGACAGGGATCGGCACAGATACGCAGTATTTT
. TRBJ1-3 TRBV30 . CASTSPGNTIYF TGTGCCTCCACTTCTCCTGGAAACACCATATATTTT
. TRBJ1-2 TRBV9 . CASSPGISEGYTF TGTGCCAGCAGCCCGGGGATATCAGAAGGCTACACCTTC
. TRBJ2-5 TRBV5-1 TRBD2 CASSSGLAGQETQYF TGCGCCAGCAGCTCGGGACTAGCGGGACAAGAGACCCAGTACTTC
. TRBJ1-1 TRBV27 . CASTAGGTEAFF TGTGCCAGCACCGCGGGGGGGACTGAAGCTTTCTTT
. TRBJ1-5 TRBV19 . CASGDTGINQPQHF TGTGCCAGTGGGGATACAGGGATTAATCAGCCCCAGCATTTT
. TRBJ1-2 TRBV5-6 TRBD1 CASSLGGTDNYGYTF TGTGCCAGCAGCCTTGGGGGGACAGACAACTATGGCTACACCTTC
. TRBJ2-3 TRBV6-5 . CASSLLGQTDTQYF TGTGCCAGCAGCCTTCTTGGGCAGACAGATACGCAGTATTTT
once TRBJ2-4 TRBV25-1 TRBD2 CASSEYTAGGLNIQYF TGTGCCAGCAGTGAATATACGGCGGGGGGATTAAACATTCAGTACTTC
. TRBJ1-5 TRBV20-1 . CSASAGISNQPQHF TGCAGTGCTAGTGCGGGAATTAGCAATCAGCCCCAGCATTTT
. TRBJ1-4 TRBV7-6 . CASSPSFGGVNEKLFF TGTGCCAGCAGCCCCTCCTTCGGAGGTGTAAATGAAAAACTGTTTTTT
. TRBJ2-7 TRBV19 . CASSITAESSYEQYF TGTGCCAGTAGTATTACCGCCGAGAGCTCCTACGAGCAGTACTTC
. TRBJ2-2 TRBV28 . CASSFSRGYTGELFF TGTGCCAGCAGTTTTTCCAGGGGATACACCGGGGAGCTGTTTTTT
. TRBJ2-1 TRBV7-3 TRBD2 CASSMSGAVFF TGTGCCAGCAGCATGAGCGGGGCGGTGTTCTTC
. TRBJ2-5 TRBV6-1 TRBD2 CASSEMGPRLAGGKETQYF TGTGCCAGCAGTGAAATGGGGCCGAGACTAGCGGGAGGGAAAGAGACCCAGTACTTC
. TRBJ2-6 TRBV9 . CASRGLGWANVLTF TGTGCCAGCAGGGGACTCGGATGGGCCAACGTCCTGACTTTC
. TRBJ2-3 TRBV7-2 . CASSLAGRDTQYF TGTGCCAGCAGCTTAGCAGGGCGAGATACGCAGTATTTT
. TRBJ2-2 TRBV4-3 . CASSHSGDTGELFF TGCGCCAGCAGCCATTCCGGGGACACCGGGGAGCTGTTTTTT
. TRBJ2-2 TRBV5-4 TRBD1 CASSLGTGRTGELFF TGTGCCAGCAGCTTGGGGACAGGGCGCACCGGGGAGCTGTTTTTT
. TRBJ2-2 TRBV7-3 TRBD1 CASSSVTGVLTGELFF TGTGCCAGCAGCTCCGTCACAGGGGTCCTCACCGGGGAGCTGTTTTTT
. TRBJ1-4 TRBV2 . CASTPDWGGEKLFF TGTGCCAGCACCCCTGATTGGGGTGGGGAAAAACTGTTTTTT
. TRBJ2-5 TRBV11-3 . CASSRARSETQYF TGTGCCAGCAGCCGGGCTAGAAGTGAGACCCAGTACTTC
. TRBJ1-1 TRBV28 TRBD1 CAGQGGSTEAFF TGTGCCGGACAGGGGGGTTCCACTGAAGCTTTCTTT
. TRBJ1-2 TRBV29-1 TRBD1 CSVNLLRPGQVEYGYTF TGCAGCGTCAACCTCCTTCGACCGGGACAGGTGGAATATGGCTACACCTTC
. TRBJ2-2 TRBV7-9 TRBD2 CASRRGGISGNPGELFF TGTGCCAGCAGGCGAGGCGGGATTAGCGGGAACCCGGGGGAGCTGTTTTTT
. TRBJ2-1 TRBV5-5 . CASSLVVGSSYNEQFF TGTGCCAGCAGCTTGGTGGTAGGTAGCTCCTACAATGAGCAGTTCTTC
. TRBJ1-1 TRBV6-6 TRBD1 CASSRDRGLAEAFF TGTGCCAGCAGTCGGGACAGGGGGCTCGCTGAAGCTTTCTTT
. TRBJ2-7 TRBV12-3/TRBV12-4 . CASSLGQPYEQYF TGTGCCAGCAGTCTAGGACAGCCCTACGAGCAGTACTTC
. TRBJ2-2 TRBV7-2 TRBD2 CASSLEGGRVTGELFF TGTGCCAGCAGCTTAGAAGGCGGGAGGGTAACCGGGGAGCTGTTTTTT
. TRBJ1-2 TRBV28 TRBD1 CASSVIGQGDYGYTF TGTGCCAGCAGCGTCATCGGACAGGGGGACTATGGCTACACCTTC
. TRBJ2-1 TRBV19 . CASSRATYYNEQFF TGTGCCAGTAGCAGGGCAACCTACTACAATGAGCAGTTCTTC
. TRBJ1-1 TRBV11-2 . CASSLGTLVGEAFF TGTGCCAGCAGCTTAGGGACATTAGTCGGTGAAGCTTTCTTT
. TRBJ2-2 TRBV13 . CASSFPTNTGELFF TGTGCCAGCAGCTTTCCAACGAACACCGGGGAGCTGTTTTTT
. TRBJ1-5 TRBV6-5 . CASSDLVWVLQHF TGTGCCAGCAGCGATTTGGTTTGGGTCCTCCAGCATTTT
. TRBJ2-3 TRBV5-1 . CASAFRSAGFSTDTQYF TGCGCCAGCGCATTTAGGTCGGCGGGATTTAGCACAGATACGCAGTATTTT
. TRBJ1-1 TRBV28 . CASRRDGNTEAFF TGTGCCAGCAGACGGGACGGGAACACTGAAGCTTTCTTT
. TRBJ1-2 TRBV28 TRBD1 CASSIGTGGYGYTF TGTGCCAGCAGTATCGGGACAGGGGGTTATGGCTACACCTTC
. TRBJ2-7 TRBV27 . CASRAGTRTYEQYF TGTGCCTCCCGGGCGGGGACACGAACCTACGAGCAGTACTTC
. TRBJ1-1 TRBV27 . CASSLVGLSNTEAFF TGTGCCAGCAGTTTAGTGGGCCTCTCGAACACTGAAGCTTTCTTT
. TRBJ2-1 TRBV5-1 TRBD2 CASSLAVLSGGSYNEQFF TGCGCCAGCAGCTTGGCCGTACTTAGCGGGGGCTCCTACAATGAGCAGTTCTTC
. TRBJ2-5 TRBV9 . CASSEGPGFSETQYF TGTGCCAGCAGCGAAGGTCCAGGGTTTTCTGAGACCCAGTACTTC
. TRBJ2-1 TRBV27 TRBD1 CASSFKPGQNYNEQFF TGTGCCAGCAGTTTCAAACCGGGACAGAACTACAATGAGCAGTTCTTC
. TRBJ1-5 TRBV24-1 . CATSDSRGQPQHF TGTGCCACCAGTGATTCAAGGGGGCAGCCCCAGCATTTT
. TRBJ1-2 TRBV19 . CASSIGDRGDYGYTF TGTGCCAGTAGTATAGGTGACAGAGGCGACTATGGCTACACCTTC
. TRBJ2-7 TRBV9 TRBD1 CASSPPGGEAYEQYF TGTGCCAGCAGCCCCCCAGGGGGAGAAGCCTACGAGCAGTACTTC
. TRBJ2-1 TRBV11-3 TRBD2 CASSPPSLSGMGYNEQFF TGTGCCAGCAGCCCTCCGTCCCTTAGCGGGATGGGGTACAATGAGCAGTTCTTC
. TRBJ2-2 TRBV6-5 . CASRPLGVTGELFF TGTGCCAGCAGGCCACTGGGGGTCACCGGGGAGCTGTTTTTT
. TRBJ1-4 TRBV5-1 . CASSLIPLNEKLFF TGCGCCAGCAGCTTGATACCGCTAAATGAAAAACTGTTTTTT
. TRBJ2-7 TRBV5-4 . CASSPTTNYEQYF TGTGCCAGCAGCCCCACCACCAACTACGAGCAGTACTTC